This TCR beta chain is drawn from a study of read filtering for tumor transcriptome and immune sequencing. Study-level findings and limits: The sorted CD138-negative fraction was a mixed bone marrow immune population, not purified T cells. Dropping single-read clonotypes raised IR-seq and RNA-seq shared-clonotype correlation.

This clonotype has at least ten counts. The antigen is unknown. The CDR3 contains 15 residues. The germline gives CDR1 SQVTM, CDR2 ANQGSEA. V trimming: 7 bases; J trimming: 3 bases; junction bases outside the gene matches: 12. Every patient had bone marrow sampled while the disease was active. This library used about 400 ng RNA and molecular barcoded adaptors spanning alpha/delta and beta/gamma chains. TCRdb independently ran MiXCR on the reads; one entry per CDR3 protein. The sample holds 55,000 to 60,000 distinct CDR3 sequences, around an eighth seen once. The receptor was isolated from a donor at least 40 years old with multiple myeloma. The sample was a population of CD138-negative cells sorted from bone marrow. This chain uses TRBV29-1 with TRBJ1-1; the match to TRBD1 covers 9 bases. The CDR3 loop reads CSAKTGGLRHTEAFF. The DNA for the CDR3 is TGCAGCGCCAAGACAGGGGGTCTACGGCACACTGAAGCTTTCTTT.